This entry lists 16 T cell receptor beta chains sequenced from one sample in a study of cytomegalovirus exposure and HLA in healthy donors. Primers: 60 Vbeta forward and 13 Jbeta reverse. Repertoires were generated with immunoSEQ multiplex PCR, while TCRdb's copy carries only in-frame clones and drops some. Of approximately 130,000 clones listed, 75% were seen once; the top ten hold roughly 3%. Material for sequencing was PBMCs. These receptors were obtained from a woman aged 40-49 years in good health and CMV-seropositive.

This clone has more than one count but fewer than ten. V is TRBV4-2 and J is TRBJ2-2; 7 bases line up with TRBD2. Germline CDR1 and CDR2: LGHNA and YNFKEQ. V shed 4 bases and J 0 bases; nucleotides not matched to a gene: 8. The CDR3 runs to 17 residues. CDR3 DNA: TGTGCCAGCAGCCGCGTCTCTAGCGGATCGAACACCGGGGAGCTGTTTTTT. It translates to CASSRVSSGSNTGELFF.

This chain links TRBV2 with TRBJ2-7; the match to TRBD2 covers 7 bases. Germline-derived CDR1 and CDR2 are SNHLY and FYNNEI. V trimming: 8 bases; J trimming: 4 bases; junction bases outside the gene matches: 8. CDR3 length equals 13 residues. CDR3 region: CASGRDYLYEQYF. The CDR3 DNA reads as TGTGCCAGCGGCCGGGACTACCTATACGAGCAGTACTTC.

A single count supports this clone. The rearrangement uses TRBV2 and TRBJ2-2, with 8 bases fitting TRBD2. V gave up 2 bases and J gave up 4 bases; unmatched junction bases: 6. The germline CDR1 and CDR2 sequences are SNHLY and FYNNEI. The CDR3 has 16 residues. The CDR3, as DNA: TGTGCCAGCAGTGAATGGGCTCTAGCGGGCACCGGGGAGCTGTTTTTT. Its translation: CASSEWALAGTGELFF. The whole variable domain, remainder taken from reference TRBV2 and TRBJ2-2, is EPEVTQTPSHQVTQMGQEVILRCVPISNHLYFYWYRQILGQKVEFLVSFYNNEISEKSEIFDDQFSVERPDGSNFTLKIRSTKLEDSAMYFCASSEWALAGTGELFFGEGSRLTVL.

The rearrangement uses TRBV5-1 and TRBJ2-3; 8 bases align to TRBD2. Germline assignment: CDR1 SGHRS and CDR2 YFSETQ. Germline trimming cut 4 bases from V and 5 bases from J; bases unmatched to any gene: 6. This CDR3 has 14 amino acids. The CDR3 spells CASSASGGGDTQYF. The DNA of the CDR3 is TGCGCCAGCAGCGCCTCCGGGGGGGGAGATACGCAGTATTTT.

The chain joins TRBV18 to TRBJ1-1; the D gene is possibly TRBD1 (5 bases). Trimming took 0 bases from V and 5 from J, leaving 19 bases between them. The CDR3 consists of 17 residues. Germline V gene lookup returns CDR1 KGHSH and CDR2 LQKENI. The CDR3 coding sequence is TGTGCCAGCTCACCACCAACGGCCTCTAAACGGGGGACTGAAGCTTTCTTT. Protein product: CASSPPTASKRGTEAFF.

The J gene is TRBJ2-6, the V gene TRBV19; D is perhaps TRBD2 (5 bases). V was trimmed by 3 bases and J by 2 bases, leaving 8 bases between them. CDR1 LNHDA and CDR2 SQIVND come from the germline V gene (reference sequence). The CDR3 loop spans 15 amino acids. CDR3 DNA sequence: TGTGCCAGTAGTATCATGGGAGCTGGGGCCAACGTCCTGACTTTC. Residues: CASSIMGAGANVLTF.

The chain employs TRBV7-9 and TRBJ1-1; TRBD1 matches at 9 bases. The CDR3 totals 16 residues. Per the germline V gene, CDR1 is SEHNR and CDR2 is FQNEAQ (reference sequence). The junction had 7 bases not matched to a gene; V was cut back by 5 bases and J by 0 bases. The CDR3 sequence is CASSQEGQGMNTEAFF. The CDR3, as DNA: TGTGCCAGCAGCCAGGAGGGACAGGGTATGAACACTGAAGCTTTCTTT.

The gene calls are TRBV2 and TRBJ1-5, with TRBD1 as a possible D gene (6 bases). The germline V gene encodes CDR1 SNHLY and CDR2 FYNNEI. The CDR3 is 16 residues long. Trimming pared 6 bases from V and 2 bases from J, leaving 17 bases between. The CDR3 loop reads CASRTAGGARNQPQHF. The CDR3 DNA reads TGTGCCAGCAGAACCGCGGGGGGGGCTCGCAATCAGCCCCAGCATTTT.

In nucleotides, the CDR3 is TGTGCCAGTACCCCGCGGGGGAGGCAGCCCCAGCATTTT. Encoded protein: CASTPRGRQPQHF. The chain has TRBV19 and TRBJ1-5, with D perhaps matching TRBD1 (5 bases). Per germline, CDR1 LNHDA and CDR2 SQIVND (reference sequence). The CDR3 consists of 13 residues. Trimming took off 7 bases at V and 7 bases at J, with 14 bases between the two ends.

This clone occurred a few times. The rearrangement links TRBV4-1 to TRBJ1-2, with D possibly being TRBD1 (6 bases). V was cut by 3 bases and J by 6 bases, with 17 bases left in between. Germline V lookup: CDR1 MGHRA, CDR2 YSYEKL. This CDR3 comprises 15 residues. CDR3 bases: TGCGCCAGCAGCCAGGTACAGGGTTTTGGGAATGGCTACACCTTC. Translation: CASSQVQGFGNGYTF.

The chain has TRBV6-5 and TRBJ1-2, with D hard to call. The germline CDR1 and CDR2 sequences are MNHEY and SVGAGI. V dropped 6 bases and J dropped 4 bases, with 18 bases sitting between them. This CDR3 has 15 amino acids. CDR3 amino acids: CASSPLAGTSYGYTF. The CDR3 coding sequence is TGTGCCAGCAGCCCCCTGGCAGGTACCTCCTATGGCTACACCTTC.

This clone showed up just a few times. The J gene is TRBJ2-7, the V gene TRBV7-8; 10 nucleotides align to TRBD2. This CDR3 is 13 amino acids long. Losses at the gene ends were 4 bases for V and 12 bases for J; bases not matched to a gene: 9. Germline V gene lookup returns CDR1 SGHVS and CDR2 FQNEAQ. The CDR3 DNA follows: TGTGCCAGCAGCTCGCCCTGGACTAGCGGTCGGTACTTC. As protein: CASSSPWTSGRYF.

This clone is a singleton in its sample. The genes are TRBV14 and TRBJ1-2; TRBD1 is a possible D gene (6 bases). The length of the CDR3 is 15 residues. Germline lookup yields CDR1 SGHDN and CDR2 FVKESK. V shed 1 base and J shed 3 bases, with 12 bases lying between them. The CDR3 spells CASSQGGPGYYGYTF. The CDR3 nucleotides read TGTGCCAGCAGCCAAGGGGGGCCGGGCTACTATGGCTACACCTTC.

The chain links TRBV6-5 to TRBJ1-1; TRBD1 aligns across 7 bases. V gave up 6 bases and J gave up 2 bases; unmatched junction bases: 6. The CDR3 is made up of 14 amino acids. Germline-derived CDR1 and CDR2 are MNHEY and SVGAGI. DNA for the CDR3: TGTGCCAGCAGAGCCGGGACAGCTAACACTGAAGCTTTCTTT. Translation gives CASRAGTANTEAFF.

This chain connects TRBV7-2 to TRBJ2-5, with D tentatively TRBD2 (6 bases). In germline, CDR1 is SGHTA, CDR2 FQGNSA. This CDR3 is 14 amino acids long. Trimming removed 1 base from V and 5 bases from J, with 11 bases in between. CDR3 coding DNA: TGTGCCAGCAGCTTAGACGGGGCGGGGGAGACCCAGTACTTC. This sequence encodes CASSLDGAGETQYF.

This chain uses TRBV7-2 with TRBJ2-7; D gene uncertain. Trimming removed 0 bases from V and 7 bases from J, with 13 bases in between. The CDR3 covers 14 residues. Germline V gene data show CDR1 as SGHTA and CDR2 as FQGNSA. CDR3 in amino acids: CASSLALTDEEQYF. CDR3 sequence (DNA): TGTGCCAGCAGCTTAGCCCTCACAGATGAAGAGCAGTACTTC.